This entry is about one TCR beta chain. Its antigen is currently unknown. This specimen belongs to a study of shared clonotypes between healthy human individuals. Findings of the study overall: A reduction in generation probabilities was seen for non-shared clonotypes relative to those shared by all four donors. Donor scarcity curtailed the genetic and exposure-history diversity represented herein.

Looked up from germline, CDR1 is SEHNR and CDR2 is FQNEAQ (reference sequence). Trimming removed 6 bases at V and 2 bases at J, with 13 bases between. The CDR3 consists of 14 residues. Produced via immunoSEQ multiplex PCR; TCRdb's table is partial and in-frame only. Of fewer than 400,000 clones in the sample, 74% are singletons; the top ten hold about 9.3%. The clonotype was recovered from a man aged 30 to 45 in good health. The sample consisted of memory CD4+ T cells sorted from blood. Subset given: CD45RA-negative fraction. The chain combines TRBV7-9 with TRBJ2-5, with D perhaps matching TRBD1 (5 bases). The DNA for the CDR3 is TGTGCCAGCAGACATCAGGCAGGGCAAGAGACCCAGTACTTC. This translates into CASRHQAGQETQYF.